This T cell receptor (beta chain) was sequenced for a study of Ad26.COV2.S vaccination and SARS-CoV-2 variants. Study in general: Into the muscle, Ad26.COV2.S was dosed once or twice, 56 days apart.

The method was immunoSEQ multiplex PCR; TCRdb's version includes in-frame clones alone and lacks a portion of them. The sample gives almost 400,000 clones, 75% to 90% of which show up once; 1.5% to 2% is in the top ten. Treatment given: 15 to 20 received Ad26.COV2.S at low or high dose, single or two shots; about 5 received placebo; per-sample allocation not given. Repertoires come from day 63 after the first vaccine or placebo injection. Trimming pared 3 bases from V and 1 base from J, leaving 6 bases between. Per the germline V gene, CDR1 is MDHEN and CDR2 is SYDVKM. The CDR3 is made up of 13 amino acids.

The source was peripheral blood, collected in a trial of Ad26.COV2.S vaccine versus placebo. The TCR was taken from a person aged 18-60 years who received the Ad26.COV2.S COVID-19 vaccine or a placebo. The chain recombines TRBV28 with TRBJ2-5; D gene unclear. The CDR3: CASSFLSQETQYF. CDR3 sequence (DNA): TGTGCCAGCAGTTTTCTCAGCCAAGAGACCCAGTACTTC.